The text below deals with one T cell receptor (beta chain). The data originate from a study of blood T cell repertoires in COVID-19. Study-level information: Collection of acute and convalescent COVID-19 samples took place in the United States, Italy and Spain. The analysed material was cDNA or gDNA that came from T cells, B-cell-depleted T cells, or PBMCs.

Authors' methods: Reference gene primer amplification in the assay estimated nucleated cell counts. Assay used: immunoSEQ multiplex PCR; TCRdb lists only in-frame clones, some missing. D and trimming come from the DNA, and the V and J calls and clone size come from that table. Of approximately 350,000 clones listed, about four fifths were seen once; the top ten hold around 3%. Trimming removed 3 bases from V and 0 bases from J; junction bases left unmatched: 2. Germline V gene lookup returns CDR1 MGHRA and CDR2 YSYEKL. The CDR3 sequence is 14 residues long. The gene calls are TRBV4-1 and TRBJ2-7, with 7 bases fitting TRBD2. The material sequenced was peripheral blood. The clonotype was recovered from a man younger than 40 with active or convalescent COVID-19. The CDR3 DNA reads TGCGCCAGCAGCCAGGGACTATACTCCTACGAGCAGTACTTC. It specifies CASSQGLYSYEQYF.